The rows below give T cell receptor beta chains drawn from one sample of a study of beta chain features in type 1 diabetes. Profiled with immunoSEQ multiplex PCR; TCRdb holds only in-frame clones, not every one. The sample includes hundreds of thousands of clones, over 7% of them seen just once. The source material was central memory CD4+ T cells from blood. The source of these receptors is a young man with type 1 diabetes. Both conserved end residues are part of each CDR3. The order of the fields is clone size, D gene, J gene, V gene, CDR3 protein, CDR3 DNA. D genes are given only for firm matches. The size entry is marked missing in some rows and otherwise reads once, few, many or a size class.

>NA|TRBD1|TRBJ1-1|TRBV19
CASQKQGASTEAFF
TGTGCCAGCCAGAAACAGGGGGCGAGCACTGAAGCTTTCTTT
>NA|NA|TRBJ1-6|TRBV2
CASSDRVYNSPLHF
TGTGCCAGCAGTGATAGGGTCTATAATTCACCCCTCCACTTT
>NA|TRBD1|TRBJ2-1|TRBV5-4
CASYRDSEMFF
TGTGCCAGCTACCGGGACAGTGAGATGTTCTTC
>few|TRBD2|TRBJ2-1|TRBV11-2
CASSYPSGGIYEQFF
TGTGCCAGCAGCTATCCTAGCGGGGGGATCTATGAGCAGTTCTTC
>NA|NA|TRBJ2-6|TRBV7-2
CASSSYNGANVLTF
TGTGCCAGCAGCTCATACAATGGGGCCAACGTCCTGACTTTC
>few|NA|TRBJ2-4|TRBV7-5
CARSLGWALAKNIQYF
TGTGCCAGAAGCTTAGGGTGGGCATTGGCCAAAAACATTCAGTACTTC
>NA|NA|TRBJ1-2|TRBV5-1
CASSSQTVMEGYTF
TGCGCCAGCAGCTCCCAGACAGTGATGGAAGGCTACACCTTC
>few|TRBD2|TRBJ2-3|TRBV5-6
CASSLRTSGVNTDTQYF
TGTGCCAGCAGCTTGAGGACTAGCGGGGTGAACACAGATACGCAGTATTTT
>many|NA|TRBJ1-2|TRBV21-1
CASCSGAYGYTF
TGTGCCAGCTGCTCAGGGGCGTATGGCTACACCTTC
>few|NA|TRBJ1-4|TRBV6-6
CASSYVGQANEKLFF
TGTGCCAGCAGTTACGTTGGGCAGGCTAATGAAAAACTGTTTTTT
>few|TRBD2|TRBJ2-1|TRBV11-2
CASSWTTSGAAHNEQFF
TGTGCCAGCAGCTGGACGACTAGCGGGGCCGCACACAATGAGCAGTTCTTC
>few|NA|TRBJ1-1|TRBV7-6
CASSRDMNTEAFF
TGTGCCAGCAGCCGGGACATGAACACTGAAGCTTTCTTT
>many|NA|TRBJ2-3|TRBV10-3
CAISDQHQGTDTQYF
TGTGCCATCAGTGATCAGCATCAAGGCACAGATACGCAGTATTTT
>few|TRBD1|TRBJ1-4|TRBV4-3
CASSRTGQINEKLFF
TGCGCCAGCAGCCGTACGGGACAGATTAATGAAAAACTGTTTTTT
>few|NA|TRBJ2-1|TRBV7-8
CASSLVRGKWNEQFF
TGTGCCAGCAGCTTAGTACGGGGGAAATGGAATGAGCAGTTCTTC
>few|NA|TRBJ2-5|TRBV5-4
CASSGVRAQETQYF
TGTGCCAGCAGCGGAGTAAGGGCCCAAGAGACCCAGTACTTC
>NA|NA|TRBJ2-2|TRBV4-3
CASSQERISGVLLPGELFF
TGCGCCAGCAGCCAAGAACGGATTAGCGGCGTTCTGTTGCCCGGGGAGCTGTTTTTT
>NA|NA|TRBJ1-3|TRBV4-3
CASSGTEGPGNTIYF
TGCGCCAGCAGCGGCACCGAGGGACCGGGAAACACCATATATTTT
>NA|NA|TRBJ1-2|TRBV30
CAWVPYWDYGYTF
TGTGCCTGGGTTCCTTACTGGGACTATGGCTACACCTTC
>NA|NA|TRBJ2-4|TRBV28
CASGQLAKNIQYF
TGTGCCAGCGGACAGCTAGCCAAAAACATTCAGTACTTC
>NA|TRBD1|TRBJ1-1|TRBV7-9
CASSFKGGASTEAFF
TGTGCCAGCAGCTTCAAAGGGGGCGCATCCACTGAAGCTTTCTTT
>many|NA|TRBJ1-5|TRBV30
CAWTGDSNQPQHF
TGTGCCTGGACAGGGGATAGCAATCAGCCCCAGCATTTT
>NA|NA|TRBJ1-4|TRBV30
CALDRLTNEKLFF
TGTGCCTTGGACCGATTAACTAATGAAAAACTGTTTTTT
>few|TRBD1|TRBJ1-2|TRBV28
CASTLTGGGGYTF
TGTGCCAGCACCTTGACAGGGGGCGGGGGCTACACCTTC
>few|TRBD1|TRBJ2-5|TRBV5-4
CASSLEVARGRSETQYF
TGTGCCAGCAGCTTGGAAGTTGCCAGGGGGCGGTCAGAGACCCAGTACTTC
>NA|NA|TRBJ1-1|TRBV20-1
CSAGVGTEAFF
TGCAGTGCAGGGGTTGGCACTGAAGCTTTCTTT
>NA|NA|TRBJ2-5|TRBV6-6
CASSYGADRETQYF
TGTGCCAGCAGTTACGGGGCAGATCGAGAGACCCAGTACTTC
>NA|TRBD2|TRBJ2-4|TRBV7-2
CASREGGAKNIQYF
TGTGCCAGCAGGGAGGGAGGGGCCAAAAACATTCAGTACTTC
>NA|NA|TRBJ2-3|TRBV7-8
CASSAQRGGAGHRSDTQYF
TGTGCCAGCAGCGCGCAGAGGGGGGGAGCAGGGCATCGTTCAGATACGCAGTATTTT
>few|TRBD1|TRBJ1-1|TRBV10-3
CAIKVQGDRTGTEAFF
TGTGCCATCAAGGTTCAGGGGGATAGAACGGGCACTGAAGCTTTCTTT
>few|NA|TRBJ1-1|TRBV6-6
CASSYSGFGGTEAFF
TGTGCCAGCAGTTACTCGGGGTTTGGGGGGACTGAAGCTTTCTTT
>NA|TRBD1|TRBJ1-1|TRBV5-1
CASSPRDRGRGDTEAFF
TGCGCCAGCAGCCCCCGGGACAGGGGGCGCGGGGACACTGAAGCTTTCTTT
>NA|TRBD2|TRBJ2-7|TRBV18
CASSPERGGSYEQYF
TGTGCCAGCTCACCGGAGCGGGGGGGGTCCTACGAGCAGTACTTC
>few|NA|TRBJ1-1|TRBV6-5
CASSEYRDTEAFF
TGTGCCAGCAGTGAGTACAGGGACACTGAAGCTTTCTTT
>NA|NA|TRBJ2-7|TRBV25-1
CASRTDSEQYF
TGTGCCAGCAGGACGGACTCCGAGCAGTACTTC
>NA|NA|TRBJ1-5|TRBV27
CASGRSYNQPQHF
TGTGCTTCGGGACGATCCTACAATCAGCCCCAGCATTTT
>many|NA|TRBJ2-6|TRBV25-1
CASSESGIRGANVLTF
TGTGCCAGCAGTGAGTCTGGTATCCGTGGGGCCAACGTCCTGACTTTC
>few|NA|TRBJ1-2|TRBV27
CASSLGRGPYGYTF
TGTGCCAGCAGTTTAGGGAGGGGTCCCTATGGCTACACCTTC
>NA|TRBD2|TRBJ2-5|TRBV7-9
CASSSGGPQETQYF
TGTGCCAGCAGCTCGGGGGGGCCTCAAGAGACCCAGTACTTC
>NA|NA|TRBJ1-5|TRBV7-2
CASREGVGQPQHF
TGTGCCAGCAGGGAAGGGGTGGGTCAGCCCCAGCATTTT
>many|NA|TRBJ2-1|TRBV10-2
CASSLTRYNEQFF
TGCGCCAGCAGTCTTACTAGGTACAATGAGCAGTTCTTC
>few|TRBD2|TRBJ2-1|TRBV6-6
CASGTTANEQFF
TGTGCCAGCGGGACTACGGCCAATGAGCAGTTCTTC
>NA|NA|TRBJ1-2|TRBV9
CASSGGGYGYTF
TGTGCCAGCAGCGGGGGAGGCTATGGCTACACCTTC
>few|NA|TRBJ2-3|TRBV9
CASSPLGGGSTDTQYF
TGTGCCAGCAGCCCCCTAGGGGGGGGGTCCACAGATACGCAGTATTTT
>NA|NA|TRBJ1-4|TRBV4-3
CASSQGRDSGEKLFF
TGCGCCAGCAGCCAAGGACGGGACTCCGGGGAAAAACTGTTTTTT
>NA|TRBD2|TRBJ2-5|TRBV5-1
CASRRRGTQETQYF
TGCGCCAGCAGACGGCGGGGGACCCAAGAGACCCAGTACTTC
>NA|TRBD1|TRBJ2-7|TRBV27
CASSRDSPYEQYF
TGTGCCAGCAGTAGGGACAGCCCATACGAGCAGTACTTC
>many|NA|TRBJ2-1|TRBV5-1
CASSLEYNEQFF
TGCGCCAGCAGCTTGGAGTACAATGAGCAGTTCTTC
>few|NA|TRBJ1-4|TRBV11-2
CASSLEGGSEKLFF
TGTGCCAGCAGCTTAGAGGGGGGTAGTGAAAAACTGTTTTTT
>many|TRBD1|TRBJ2-3|TRBV2
CASSKGQGSPDTQYF
TGTGCCAGCAGTAAAGGACAGGGCTCCCCAGATACGCAGTATTTT
>NA|NA|TRBJ2-7|TRBV7-2
CASSPRDPGLEQYF
TGTGCCAGCAGCCCCAGGGACCCCGGTCTCGAGCAGTACTTC
>NA|NA|TRBJ2-3|TRBV27
CASPRTCTDTQYF
TGTGCCAGCCCGAGGACCTGCACAGATACGCAGTATTTT
>NA|NA|TRBJ1-4|TRBV7-8
CASSQWTVQGEKLFF
TGTGCCAGCAGCCAATGGACAGTACAGGGTGAAAAACTGTTTTTT
>NA|TRBD2|TRBJ2-7|TRBV10-2
CASSDKTSGGAVEQYF
TGCGCCAGCAGTGACAAGACTAGCGGGGGGGCCGTCGAGCAGTACTTC
>NA|NA|TRBJ2-7|TRBV5-1
CASSRDLSSYEQYF
TGCGCCAGCAGCCGGGACCTTTCCTCCTACGAGCAGTACTTC
>NA|TRBD2|TRBJ2-3|TRBV30
CAWSRLAGGTDTQYF
TGTGCCTGGAGTCGACTAGCGGGGGGCACAGATACGCAGTATTTT
>NA|NA|TRBJ2-5|TRBV5-4
CASSPRTGEETQYF
TGTGCCAGCAGCCCAAGGACGGGAGAAGAGACCCAGTACTTC
>few|NA|TRBJ1-6|TRBV30
CAWSAGQGQSPLHF
TGTGCCTGGAGTGCAGGGCAGGGACAATCACCCCTCCACTTT
>few|TRBD2|TRBJ2-2|TRBV7-9
CASSSPLGLADGGELFF
TGTGCCAGCAGCTCCCCTCTGGGACTAGCGGACGGCGGGGAGCTGTTTTTT